The 16 T cell receptor beta chains listed next were all sequenced from one sample in a study of cytomegalovirus exposure and HLA in healthy donors. The assay was immunoSEQ multiplex PCR, and TCRdb's table has in-frame clones only and misses some. The repertoire holds approximately 210,000 clones, around 88% seen once, with about 2.7% in the top ten. Sequenced input: PBMCs. These receptors were obtained from a woman in her late teens or twenties in good health and CMV-seronegative.

The chain is built from TRBV28 and TRBJ2-7, with TRBD2 as a possible D gene (6 bases). The V gene's germline CDR1 is MDHEN and CDR2 SYDVKM. Between the trimmed V and J ends, which lost 4 bases and 5 bases, there was a span of 12 bases. The CDR3 is 13 residues long. In nucleotides, the CDR3 is TGTGCCAGCAGTTCGGGGACTTTGGACGAGCAGTACTTC. Protein sequence: CASSSGTLDEQYF.

The V call is TRBV5-8, the J call TRBJ2-1; the D is unclear. V shed 0 bases and J shed 15 bases, with 13 bases lying between them. The germline V gene has CDR1 SGHTS and CDR2 YDEGEE. The CDR3 contains 12 residues. This chain's CDR3 is CASSLVHSWPFF. In DNA form, the CDR3 reads TGTGCCAGCAGCTTGGTACACAGCTGGCCGTTCTTC.

The chain carries TRBV7-2 and TRBJ1-2; tentatively, D is TRBD1 (5 bases). The V end was cut by 2 bases, the J end by 4 bases, with 14 bases between. Per the germline V gene, CDR1 is SGHTA and CDR2 is FQGNSA. This CDR3 spans 15 amino acids. The CDR3 sequence: CASSLIGQGGYGYTF. In nucleotides, the CDR3 is TGTGCCAGCAGCTTAATAGGGCAGGGAGGCTATGGCTACACCTTC.

The rearrangement uses TRBV5-4 and TRBJ2-5; D is tentatively TRBD1 or TRBD2 (9 bases each). This CDR3 is 19 amino acids long. Germline-derived CDR1 and CDR2 are SGHNT and YYREEE (reference sequence). V lost 4 bases, J lost 2 bases, and 27 bases lay in between. The CDR3 DNA reads as TGTGCCAGCAGCACCGGGACAGGGCATAGCGGGGGTCTACAAGAGACCCAGTACTTC. It encodes CASSTGTGHSGGLQETQYF.

The chain has TRBV11-2 and TRBJ2-1, with D perhaps matching TRBD2 (5 bases). The CDR3 runs to 17 residues. Trimming left V 4 bases short and J 7 bases short, with 23 bases between. Germline V gives CDR1 SGHAT, CDR2 FQNNGV. This chain's CDR3 is CASSSRPLLARENEQFF. Written as DNA, the CDR3 is TGTGCCAGCAGCTCCCGACCCCTCCTAGCCCGAGAGAATGAGCAGTTCTTC.

The rearrangement links TRBV28 to TRBJ1-4; 7 bases match TRBD1. This CDR3 has 14 amino acids. The V and J ends lost 8 bases and 3 bases, in that order; junction bases with no gene match: 6. Germline loops: CDR1 MDHEN, CDR2 SYDVKM. The CDR3 bases are TGTGCCAGCTCCCGACAGGGCGCTAATGAAAAACTGTTTTTT. The encoded protein is CASSRQGANEKLFF. The variable domain in full, with the rest retrieved from reference TRBV28 and TRBJ1-4, is DVKVTQSSRYLVKRTGEKVFLECVQDMDHENMFWYRQDPGLGLRLIYFSYDVKMKEKGDIPEGYSVSREKKERFSLILESASTNQTSMYLCASSRQGANEKLFFGSGTQLSVL.

The chain is built from TRBV29-1 and TRBJ1-1; D remains unclear. CDR1 SQVTM and CDR2 ANQGSEA come from the germline V gene. The CDR3 is made up of 11 amino acids. Trimming took 4 bases from V and 3 from J, leaving 6 bases between them. As DNA, the CDR3 is TGCAGCGTTGGGGAGTACACTGAAGCTTTCTTT. Its protein product is CSVGEYTEAFF. The full variable domain, rest sourced from reference TRBV29-1 and TRBJ1-1, is SAVISQKPSRDICQRGTSLTIQCQVDSQVTMMFWYRQQPGQSLTLIATANQGSEATYESGFVIDKFPISRPNLTFSTLTVSNMSPEDSSIYLCSVGEYTEAFFGQGTRLTVV.

V and J are TRBV7-2 and TRBJ2-3, with 7 positions matching TRBD2. CDR3 length: 13 amino acids. Germline V gene sequence: CDR1 SGHTA, CDR2 FQGNSA. V lost 5 bases to trimming and J lost 9 bases; unmatched junction nucleotides: 8. The CDR3 nucleotides are TGTGCCAGCAGCCCCGGACTAGTTCACACGCAGTATTTT. Protein product: CASSPGLVHTQYF.

V and J are TRBV2 and TRBJ1-4; a possible D gene is TRBD1 (5 bases). Germline V gene lookup returns CDR1 SNHLY and CDR2 FYNNEI. V shed 5 bases and J shed 5 bases, with 15 bases lying between them. This CDR3 comprises 15 residues. Here the CDR3 reads CASSFFGTLNEKLFF. The DNA of the CDR3 is TGTGCCAGCAGTTTTTTCGGGACTCTAAATGAAAAACTGTTTTTT.

V and J are TRBV2 and TRBJ2-5, with D possibly being TRBD2 (5 bases). This CDR3 has 14 amino acids. Germline CDR1 is SNHLY and CDR2 is FYNNEI. V lost 6 bases to trimming and J lost 2 bases, with 13 bases between them. The CDR3 bases are TGTGCCAGCAGGGGATGGACTGGACAAGAGACCCAGTACTTC. This encodes CASRGWTGQETQYF.

V and J are TRBV7-6 and TRBJ1-1; 7 bases fit TRBD1. Losses at the gene ends were 6 bases for V and 2 bases for J; bases not matched to a gene: 15. The V gene's germline CDR1 is SGHVS and CDR2 FNYEAQ. This CDR3 is built from 17 residues. This chain's CDR3 is CASSTIRAGTANTEAFF. CDR3 DNA: TGTGCCAGCAGTACTATAAGAGCAGGGACAGCAAACACTGAAGCTTTCTTT.

The CDR3 protein is CASSLGLAGGPVYEQYF. In DNA form, the CDR3 reads TGTGCCAGCAGCTTGGGACTAGCGGGAGGGCCGGTCTACGAGCAGTACTTC. This sequence joins TRBV13 and TRBJ2-7; 16 bases fit TRBD2. Germline CDR1 and CDR2: PRHDT and FYEKMQ (reference sequence). With 3 bases clipped from V and 3 bases from J, the junction kept 5 bases outside the gene matches. This CDR3 is 17 amino acids long.

Written as DNA, the CDR3 is TGTGCCAGCAGCCGAGCGGGACCCACAGATACGCAGTATTTT. This codes for CASSRAGPTDTQYF. The J gene is TRBJ2-3, the V gene TRBV2; the match to TRBD2 covers 7 bases. The CDR3 totals 14 residues. The ends lost 6 bases at V and 2 bases at J; junction bases unmatched: 5. Germline V gene lookup returns CDR1 SNHLY and CDR2 FYNNEI. The full variable domain, with the rest looked up from reference TRBV2 and TRBJ2-3, is EPEVTQTPSHQVTQMGQEVILRCVPISNHLYFYWYRQILGQKVEFLVSFYNNEISEKSEIFDDQFSVERPDGSNFTLKIRSTKLEDSAMYFCASSRAGPTDTQYFGPGTRLTVL.

The V and J genes are TRBV7-9 and TRBJ1-2; D is unresolved. Deletions cut 5 bases from V and 6 bases from J, with 10 bases between. Germline loops: CDR1 SEHNR, CDR2 FQNEAQ (reference sequence). There are 12 residues in the CDR3. The DNA for the CDR3 is TGTGCCAGCAGCAGCAATCACGATGGCTACACCTTC. It codes for CASSSNHDGYTF. Together with reference TRBV7-9 and TRBJ1-2, the CDR3 gives the full variable domain: DTGVSQNPRHKITKRGQNVTFRCDPISEHNRLYWYRQTLGQGPEFLTYFQNEAQLEKSRLLSDRFSAERPKGSFSTLEIQRTEQGDSAMYLCASSSNHDGYTFGSGTRLTVV.

This sequence joins TRBV27 and TRBJ1-2; 7 bases align to TRBD1. Germline V gene data show CDR1 as MNHEY and CDR2 as SMNVEV (reference sequence). V lost 3 bases to trimming and J lost 2 bases; unmatched junction nucleotides: 3. There are 14 residues in the CDR3. Written as DNA, the CDR3 is TGTGCCAGCAGTTTTGCCAGGGGGAACTATGGCTACACCTTC. Translating it yields CASSFARGNYGYTF.

V usage is TRBV7-3 and J usage is TRBJ1-1; D is unclear. CDR3 length: 17 amino acids. Germline CDR1 SGHTA, CDR2 FQGTGA. Trimming removed 1 base at V and 1 base at J, with 16 bases between. The CDR3 bases are TGTGCCAGCAGCTTAAGAAAGAAAACCCAGGAGAACACTGAAGCTTTCTTT. This codes for CASSLRKKTQENTEAFF.